This is a list of T cell receptor beta chains from one sample in a study of shared clonotypes between healthy human individuals. Data came from immunoSEQ multiplex PCR; TCRdb stores just in-frame clones and leaves some out. The data contain hundreds of thousands of clones, 72% of them singletons. Sequencing input: memory CD4+ T cells sorted from blood. The receptors come from a woman aged 25 to 39 in good health. CDR3s include the opening cysteine and the closing phenylalanine or tryptophan. The order of the fields is J gene, D gene, clone size, V gene, CDR3 protein, CDR3 DNA. D genes are given only for firm matches. The size field is filled for only some rows; it gives once, few, many or a size class.

J: TRBJ2-5; D: TRBD1; size: NA; V: TRBV19; CDR3: CASSQGGRQETQYF; DNA: TGTGCCAGTAGCCAAGGGGGCCGCCAAGAGACCCAGTACTTC
J: TRBJ2-3; D: NA; size: few; V: TRBV18; CDR3: CASSPRKTDTQYF; DNA: TGTGCCAGCTCACCCAGGAAGACAGATACGCAGTATTTT
J: TRBJ2-1; D: NA; size: NA; V: TRBV7-8; CDR3: CASSPRTGRRGYNEQFF; DNA: TGTGCCAGCAGCCCTCGGACCGGTCGGAGGGGCTACAATGAGCAGTTCTTC
J: TRBJ1-1; D: TRBD1; size: NA; V: TRBV7-9; CDR3: CASSLGQGLNTEAFF; DNA: TGTGCCAGCAGCTTAGGACAGGGGCTGAACACTGAAGCTTTCTTT
J: TRBJ2-4; D: TRBD1; size: NA; V: TRBV5-6; CDR3: CASSWRTGGTQYF; DNA: TGTGCCAGCAGCTGGAGGACAGGGGGCACTCAGTACTTC
J: TRBJ1-1; D: NA; size: NA; V: TRBV28; CDR3: CASRGPVGNTEAFF; DNA: TGTGCCAGCAGAGGGCCAGTGGGGAACACTGAAGCTTTCTTT
J: TRBJ1-5; D: NA; size: NA; V: TRBV28; CDR3: CASRNPGIQPQHF; DNA: TGTGCCAGCCGCAACCCAGGGATTCAGCCCCAGCATTTT
J: TRBJ2-4; D: NA; size: NA; V: TRBV5-1; CDR3: CASSLDASKNIQYF; DNA: TGCGCCAGCAGCTTGGATGCCTCAAAAAACATTCAGTACTTC
J: TRBJ2-2; D: NA; size: NA; V: TRBV6-4; CDR3: CASSQEGGNTGELFF; DNA: TGTGCCAGCAGCCAAGAGGGTGGGAACACCGGGGAGCTGTTTTTT
J: TRBJ2-3; D: NA; size: NA; V: TRBV5-1; CDR3: CASTVTTSTDTQYF; DNA: TGCGCCAGCACTGTCACTACTAGCACAGATACGCAGTATTTT
J: TRBJ2-2; D: NA; size: NA; V: TRBV7-8; CDR3: CASSFKRVANTGELFF; DNA: TGTGCCAGCAGCTTTAAGCGGGTCGCGAACACCGGGGAGCTGTTTTTT
J: TRBJ2-3; D: NA; size: NA; V: TRBV11-2; CDR3: CASSADFADTQYF; DNA: TGTGCCAGCAGCGCGGATTTCGCAGATACGCAGTATTTT
J: TRBJ1-4; D: NA; size: NA; V: TRBV11-2; CDR3: CASSLDPGGREKLFF; DNA: TGTGCCAGCAGCTTAGATCCCGGGGGGCGCGAAAAACTGTTTTTT
J: TRBJ2-5; D: NA; size: NA; V: TRBV27; CDR3: CASSLLGEAQETQYF; DNA: TGTGCCAGCAGTTTATTGGGGGAAGCCCAAGAGACCCAGTACTTC
J: TRBJ1-4; D: TRBD1; size: NA; V: TRBV27; CDR3: CASSSVGQGRGEKLFF; DNA: TGTGCCAGCAGTTCGGTCGGACAGGGAAGGGGAGAAAAACTGTTTTTT
J: TRBJ2-5; D: TRBD1; size: once; V: TRBV5-6; CDR3: CASSPGLYRQGVGETQYF; DNA: TGTGCCAGCAGCCCCGGGCTATACAGACAGGGGGTCGGGGAGACCCAGTACTTC
J: TRBJ1-2; D: NA; size: NA; V: TRBV15; CDR3: CATSRDRTGNGGYTF; DNA: TGTGCCACCAGCAGAGACCGGACCGGGAACGGAGGCTACACCTTC
J: TRBJ1-2; D: NA; size: few; V: TRBV28; CDR3: CASTPDHLNGYTF; DNA: TGTGCCAGCACCCCCGACCACCTCAATGGCTACACCTTC
J: TRBJ1-4; D: TRBD1; size: few; V: TRBV4-1; CDR3: CASSQGTGTDEKLFF; DNA: TGCGCCAGCAGCCAAGGTACCGGGACAGATGAAAAACTGTTTTTT
J: TRBJ2-7; D: TRBD2; size: once; V: TRBV7-9; CDR3: CAAGREGRNEQYF; DNA: TGTGCAGCCGGGCGGGAGGGCCGCAACGAGCAGTACTTC
J: TRBJ2-3; D: NA; size: NA; V: TRBV5-4; CDR3: CASSLGSAGNTDTQYF; DNA: TGTGCCAGCAGCTTGGGTTCGGCAGGGAACACAGATACGCAGTATTTT
J: TRBJ1-1; D: NA; size: NA; V: TRBV11-2; CDR3: CASSLEGRVGTEAFF; DNA: TGTGCCAGCAGCTTAGAGGGCAGGGTCGGCACTGAAGCTTTCTTT
J: TRBJ2-7; D: NA; size: few; V: TRBV5-1; CDR3: CASSFGGYEQYF; DNA: TGCGCCAGCAGCTTTGGGGGTTACGAGCAGTACTTC
J: TRBJ2-1; D: NA; size: NA; V: TRBV9; CDR3: CASSHAVGTTYNEQFF; DNA: TGTGCCAGCAGCCATGCTGTCGGGACAACCTACAATGAGCAGTTCTTC
J: TRBJ2-1; D: TRBD2; size: NA; V: TRBV5-1; CDR3: CASSFRAGLVRTDEQFF; DNA: TGCGCCAGCAGCTTTCGAGCGGGACTAGTCCGTACGGATGAGCAGTTCTTC
J: TRBJ2-3; D: NA; size: NA; V: TRBV7-9; CDR3: CASSIQRYRGDTQYF; DNA: TGTGCCAGCAGCATCCAGCGATATAGGGGGGATACGCAGTATTTT
J: TRBJ1-4; D: NA; size: NA; V: TRBV18; CDR3: CASSQGVGEKLFF; DNA: TGTGCCAGCTCACAAGGGGTGGGTGAAAAACTGTTTTTT
J: TRBJ1-1; D: NA; size: NA; V: TRBV5-1; CDR3: CASSGLSNTEAFF; DNA: TGCGCCAGCAGTGGGTTATCGAACACTGAAGCTTTCTTT
J: TRBJ2-7; D: TRBD2; size: NA; V: TRBV25-1; CDR3: CASSDEGLAGGHEQYF; DNA: TGTGCCAGCAGTGACGAGGGACTAGCGGGAGGGCACGAGCAGTACTTC
J: TRBJ1-1; D: NA; size: few; V: TRBV6-5; CDR3: CASSRTSGNTEAFF; DNA: TGTGCCAGCAGCCGAACATCTGGGAACACTGAAGCTTTCTTT
J: TRBJ2-1; D: NA; size: NA; V: TRBV11-2; CDR3: CASSLGGEQFF; DNA: TGTGCCAGCAGCTTAGGTGGTGAGCAGTTCTTC
J: TRBJ2-2; D: NA; size: NA; V: TRBV28; CDR3: CASRWPWSRNTGELFF; DNA: TGTGCCAGCAGATGGCCCTGGTCCAGGAACACCGGGGAGCTGTTTTTT
J: TRBJ2-7; D: TRBD1; size: NA; V: TRBV9; CDR3: CASSVGQGGAFEQYF; DNA: TGTGCCAGCAGCGTAGGACAGGGGGGCGCTTTCGAGCAGTACTTC
J: TRBJ1-2; D: NA; size: NA; V: TRBV28; CDR3: CASSFVNLIYGYTF; DNA: TGTGCCAGCAGTTTCGTTAATCTTATCTATGGCTACACCTTC
J: TRBJ2-1; D: NA; size: NA; V: TRBV25-1; CDR3: CASSDGGLRYSYNEQFF; DNA: TGTGCCAGCAGTGACGGCGGGTTGAGGTACTCCTACAATGAGCAGTTCTTC
J: TRBJ2-5; D: TRBD2; size: NA; V: TRBV18; CDR3: CASSPGGQETQYF; DNA: TGTGCCAGCTCACCGGGGGGGCAAGAGACCCAGTACTTC
J: TRBJ2-2; D: TRBD2; size: NA; V: TRBV14; CDR3: CASSRGLAGTGELFF; DNA: TGTGCCAGCAGCCGGGGACTAGCGGGCACCGGGGAGCTGTTTTTT